Each of the 9 T cell receptor beta chains below was sequenced from the same sample in a study of T cell responses to AZD1222 COVID-19 vaccine. Here immunoSEQ multiplex PCR was the method, and the copy in TCRdb shows in-frame clones only, minus some. The table shows 130,000 or so clones, with approximately 95% occurring only once. This specimen consisted of peripheral blood, obtained on day 0 of MenACWY control vaccination. These receptors originate from an adult in good health.

V and J are TRBV6-5 and TRBJ1-1, with 7 positions matching TRBD1. Germline V gene sequence: CDR1 MNHEY, CDR2 SVGAGI. The ends lost 7 bases at V and 1 base at J; junction bases unmatched: 9. The CDR3 length is 15 residues. The CDR3 sequence is CASNTLDRKNTEAFF. CDR3 bases: TGTGCCAGCAATACCTTGGACAGGAAGAACACTGAAGCTTTCTTT.

This chain joins TRBV2 and TRBJ1-2, with unresolved D. This CDR3 has 14 residues. V was pared by 6 bases and J by 6 bases, with 17 bases between. The germline V gene encodes CDR1 SNHLY and CDR2 FYNNEI. In DNA, the CDR3 is TGTGCCAGCAGACCCGGGCCCCGAGGCGATGGCTACACCTTC. Its translation: CASRPGPRGDGYTF.

This rearrangement joins TRBV18 to TRBJ1-2; 7 bases match TRBD1. Trimming cost V 4 bases and J 3 bases; bases outside gene matches: 14. The CDR3 is made up of 17 amino acids. The germline V gene has CDR1 KGHSH and CDR2 LQKENI. The DNA of the CDR3 is TGTGCCAGCTCACTCGACAGGGAGGCTAGCCTTCACTATGGCTACACCTTC. The encoded protein is CASSLDREASLHYGYTF.

V gene TRBV24-1 combines with J gene TRBJ1-3; D is unclear. Germline CDR1 KGHDR, CDR2 SFDVKD. This CDR3 is built from 14 residues. Between the trimmed V and J ends, which lost 5 bases and 3 bases, there was a span of 10 bases. Written as DNA, the CDR3 is TGTGCCACCAGTGCTCGGCATTTTGGAAACACCATATATTTT. This encodes CATSARHFGNTIYF.

The J gene is TRBJ2-5, the V gene TRBV5-1; no clear D gene. The CDR3 is 12 residues long. Germline loops: CDR1 SGHRS, CDR2 YFSETQ. Between the trimmed V and J ends, which lost 4 bases and 5 bases, there was a span of 9 bases. CDR3 amino acids: CASSPTGETQYF. The CDR3, as DNA: TGCGCCAGCAGCCCTACGGGTGAGACCCAGTACTTC. Full variable domain (missing parts from reference TRBV5-1 and TRBJ2-5): KAGVTQTPRYLIKTRGQQVTLSCSPISGHRSVSWYQQTPGQGLQFLFEYFSETQRNKGNFPGRFSGRQFSNSRSEMNVSTLELGDSALYLCASSPTGETQYFGPGTRLLVL.

The genes are TRBV3-1 (or the pseudogene TRBV3-2) and TRBJ1-3, with D unclear. Trimming cost V 4 bases and J 0 bases, with 7 bases left between them. From germline, CDR1 is LGHDT and CDR2 YNNKEL (reference sequence). The CDR3 is 14 residues long. CDR3 loop: CASSPSLSGNTIYF. The CDR3 DNA follows: TGTGCCAGCAGCCCGTCCCTCTCTGGAAACACCATATATTTT.

The chain recombines TRBV7-9 with TRBJ2-7; D tentatively fits TRBD1 or TRBD2 (5 bases each). V was pared by 1 base and J by 6 bases, with 13 bases between. Germline V gene lookup returns CDR1 SEHNR and CDR2 FQNEAQ (reference sequence). The CDR3 loop spans 14 amino acids. The CDR3 sequence is CASSLVDLGTEQYF. CDR3 DNA sequence: TGTGCCAGCAGCTTAGTGGATCTGGGGACCGAGCAGTACTTC.

The chain carries TRBV12-3 or TRBV12-4 and TRBJ2-5; D is perhaps TRBD1 (5 bases). The V gene lost 5 bases and the J gene lost 3 bases, with 10 bases spanning the gap. This CDR3 has 13 amino acids. The CDR3 nucleotides are TGTGCCAGCAGTCCAGGGTCCGAAGAGACCCAGTACTTC. Protein sequence: CASSPGSEETQYF.

The chain couples TRBV7-2 to TRBJ2-5, with D uncertain. Per the germline V gene, CDR1 is SGHTA and CDR2 is FQGNSA. V lost 4 bases to trimming and J lost 2 bases, with 8 bases between them. This CDR3 contains 13 residues. The DNA for the CDR3 is TGTGCCAGCAGCTCCCGAGGACAAGAGACCCAGTACTTC. It is translated as CASSSRGQETQYF.